These 29 T cell receptor beta chains originate from one sample sequenced in a study of T cells in Graves' hyperthyroidism and ophthalmopathy. Researchers amplified the TCR beta CDR3 regions from RNA transcripts. Researchers ran a first-round RT-PCR on the TCR CDR3 using the HTBI primer set. TCRdb recomputed calls from the multiplex PCR reads with MiXCR, one row per CDR3 protein. The table lists approximately 95,000 distinct CDR3 sequences, approximately 42% of them singletons, with roughly 10% in the top ten. Material: peripheral blood or thyroid tissue (not recorded which). Receptors were obtained from a woman in her twenties or thirties with Graves' hyperthyroidism.

This chain joins TRBV5-1 and TRBJ1-4, with D unresolved. CDR1 and CDR2 from the germline V gene are SGHRS and YFSETQ. V lost 0 bases and J lost 8, with 8 bases in between. The CDR3 has 13 residues. The CDR3 region has the DNA TGCGCCAGCAGCTTGGAAGGGTACGAAAAACTGTTTTTT. Amino acid sequence: CASSLEGYEKLFF.

This clonotype was counted a single time. The chain recombines TRBV7-3 with TRBJ2-1; D is unresolved. Per germline, CDR1 SGHTA and CDR2 FQGTGA. V gave up 4 bases and J gave up 6 bases, with 10 bases separating them. There are 13 residues in the CDR3. DNA of the CDR3: TGTGCCAGCAGCTCGAACGTGGGCAATGAGCAGTTCTTC. It encodes CASSSNVGNEQFF.

On this clonotype itself: With a much larger clone just one base away, this may be a read error. The rearrangement links TRBV27 to TRBJ1-1; a possible D gene is TRBD1 (5 bases). Germline V gene sequence: CDR1 MNHEY, CDR2 SMNVEV (reference sequence). This CDR3 has 13 residues. DNA for the CDR3: TGTGCCTGCAGTCACCAGGGAGACACTGAAGCTTTCTTT. This gives the protein CACSHQGDTEAFF.

The genes are TRBV2 and TRBJ2-2; D is possibly TRBD1 (5 bases). The CDR3 covers 12 residues. In germline, CDR1 is SNHLY, CDR2 FYNNEI. Trimming stripped 6 bases from V and 8 bases from J, with 10 bases between. CDR3 protein: CASRRQGGELFF. The CDR3 region has the DNA TGTGCCAGCAGGAGGCAGGGAGGGGAGCTGTTTTTT.

This clonotype has at least ten counts. The J gene is TRBJ1-5, the V gene TRBV30; the D gene is possibly TRBD1 (5 bases). CDR3 size: 16 residues. From germline, CDR1 is GTSNPN and CDR2 SVGIG (reference sequence). V lost 0 bases and J lost 3, with 15 bases in between. The CDR3 sequence is CAWSVRGEWDNQPQHF. For the CDR3, the DNA is TGTGCCTGGAGTGTACGGGGGGAATGGGACAATCAGCCCCAGCATTTT.

The chain joins TRBV15 to TRBJ2-5; 8 nucleotides align to TRBD1. Germline V gives CDR1 LNHNV, CDR2 YYDKDF (reference sequence). V dropped 3 bases and J dropped 4; count of bases not matched to a gene: 4. The CDR3 loop spans 14 amino acids. CDR3 sequence reads: CATSSRQGRETQYF. CDR3 in DNA: TGTGCCACCAGCAGCCGACAGGGGCGAGAGACCCAGTACTTC.

This clonotype was observed at least ten times. This chain joins TRBV6-6 and TRBJ2-7, with a possible D match to TRBD1 (6 bases). Germline CDR1 and CDR2: MNHNY and SVGAGI (reference sequence). The germline V and J ends were trimmed by 7 bases and 0 bases, with 16 bases remaining between them. The CDR3 loop spans 15 amino acids. As DNA, the CDR3 is TGTGCCAGCATGGCCGACAGGCGGCCCTCCTACGAGCAGTACTTC. Translated: CASMADRRPSYEQYF.

This clonotype was detected many times. The gene calls are TRBV11-1 and TRBJ2-7, with unresolved D. This CDR3 is 13 amino acids long. Trimming took 6 bases from V and 3 from J, leaving 12 bases between them. Germline assignment: CDR1 SGHAT and CDR2 FQDESV (reference sequence). The CDR3 region has the DNA TGTGCCAGCAGTCGGACGTACTACTACGAGCAGTACTTC. Amino acids: CASSRTYYYEQYF.

V is TRBV5-1 and J is TRBJ2-5; 7 bases line up with TRBD2. Germline V CDR1 and CDR2: SGHRS, YFSETQ. J lost 9 bases, V lost 1 base, and 6 bases had no gene match. There are 13 residues in the CDR3. CDR3 region: CASSLPLAEAQYF. CDR3 nucleotide sequence: TGCGCCAGCAGCTTGCCCCTAGCGGAGGCCCAGTACTTC.

The chain is built from TRBV15 and TRBJ2-7, with 8 bases matching TRBD1. V was pared by 3 bases and J by 0 bases, with 7 bases of the junction left unmatched. Looked up from germline, CDR1 is LNHNV and CDR2 is YYDKDF (reference sequence). CDR3 length: 16 amino acids. CDR3 sequence (DNA): TGTGCCACCAGCAGGCAGGGGGCACAGAACTCCTACGAGCAGTACTTC. Amino acid sequence: CATSRQGAQNSYEQYF.

There are many counts of this clonotype. This sequence joins TRBV7-6 and TRBJ2-7; a weak D match, TRBD1 (6 bases). The CDR3 spans 14 residues. Trimming removed 0 bases from V and 6 bases from J, with 12 bases in between. Looked up from germline, CDR1 is SGHVS and CDR2 is FNYEAQ. The CDR3 coding sequence is TGTGCCAGCAGCTTAGCGTTAAGGGGGAGCGAGCAGTACTTC. Translated, it gives CASSLALRGSEQYF.

J is TRBJ1-1 and V is TRBV13; TRBD1 agrees at 9 bases. CDR1 and CDR2 (germline): PRHDT, FYEKMQ (reference sequence). V lost 4 bases and J lost 7; bases outside the gene matches: 10. CDR3 size: 15 residues. The CDR3 here is CASSSKKQGAIEAFF. The CDR3 coding sequence is TGTGCCAGCAGCTCTAAAAAACAGGGGGCGATTGAAGCTTTCTTT.

This clonotype was detected ten times or more. The CDR3 DNA reads TGTGCCAGCAGCCAGAGGCTAGCGCATTACGAGCAGTACTTC. This encodes CASSQRLAHYEQYF. The chain employs TRBV3-1 and TRBJ2-7; TRBD2 might be the D (6 bases). Trimming removed 3 bases from V and 4 bases from J, with 13 bases in between. The germline CDR1 and CDR2 sequences are LGHDT and YNNKEL (reference sequence). CDR3 length: 14 residues.

This clonotype was observed many times. The chain employs TRBV11-2 and TRBJ1-1, with D possibly TRBD1 on 5 matching bases. This CDR3 is 18 amino acids long. Trimming left V 4 bases short and J 4 bases short, with 25 bases between. Germline-derived CDR1 and CDR2 are SGHAT and FQNNGV. CDR3 protein: CASSSRFGRDDFGTEAFF. Here the CDR3 DNA reads TGTGCCAGCAGCTCTCGGTTCGGACGGGACGACTTCGGCACTGAAGCTTTCTTT.

V and J are TRBV10-3 and TRBJ2-5, with D tentatively TRBD1 (6 bases). Per the germline V gene, CDR1 is ENHRY and CDR2 is SYGVKD. The V and J ends lost 10 bases and 2 bases respectively, with 20 bases between them. The CDR3 has 15 amino acids. The CDR3, as DNA: TGTGCCACCGGCTCCAGCCCGGGACATCAAGAGACCCAGTACTTC. It specifies CATGSSPGHQETQYF.

This clonotype was found many times. The rearrangement links TRBV30 to TRBJ1-2; possible D gene TRBD1, 5 bases. V lost 3 bases to trimming and J lost 2 bases, with 10 bases between them. Germline V gives CDR1 GTSNPN, CDR2 SVGIG (reference sequence). CDR3 length equals 13 residues. This CDR3 is CAWSREGNYGYTF. In DNA, the CDR3 is TGTGCCTGGAGCAGAGAGGGGAACTATGGCTACACCTTC.

This clonotype has a count of ten or more. V is TRBV28 and J is TRBJ2-7, with a tentative D call TRBD2 (8 bases). V was pared by 6 bases and J by 3 bases, with 30 bases between. From germline, CDR1 is MDHEN and CDR2 SYDVKM. The CDR3 has 19 residues. CDR3 nucleotide sequence: TGTGCCAGCAGCCCTCGGACAGGTGCTAGCGGGTTACCAAGCTACGAGCAGTACTTC. It yields the protein CASSPRTGASGLPSYEQYF. The whole variable domain, filled in from reference TRBV28 and TRBJ2-7, reads DVKVTQSSRYLVKRTGEKVFLECVQDMDHENMFWYRQDPGLGLRLIYFSYDVKMKEKGDIPEGYSVSREKKERFSLILESASTNQTSMYLCASSPRTGASGLPSYEQYFGPGTRLTVT.

This clonotype was counted between two and nine times. The rearrangement joins TRBV25-1 to TRBJ2-5, with D hard to call. Trimming took 5 bases from V and 3 from J, leaving 10 bases between them. Per the germline V gene, CDR1 is MGHDK and CDR2 is SYGVNS. This CDR3 is 13 amino acids long. CDR3 loop: CASSPGGKETQYF. The CDR3 nucleotides are TGTGCCAGCAGTCCAGGCGGTAAAGAGACCCAGTACTTC.

Ten or more counts support this clonotype. The V and J genes are TRBV12-3 or TRBV12-4 and TRBJ1-1; D is possibly TRBD1 (5 bases). This CDR3 is 15 amino acids long. V was shortened by 4 bases and J by 0 bases, with 12 bases between the two germline ends. The CDR3 DNA sequence: TGTGCCAGCAGTTATTGGGGCGGGATGAACACTGAAGCTTTCTTT. It codes for CASSYWGGMNTEAFF.

Concerning this clonotype: It may be a read error: a sequence one base away is much more abundant. The rearrangement uses TRBV20-1 and TRBJ1-6; TRBD1 matches 9 bases. Germline loops: CDR1 DFQATT, CDR2 SNEGSKA (reference sequence). This CDR3 is built from 14 residues. V was pared by 8 bases and J by 7 bases, with 9 bases of the junction left unmatched. The CDR3 DNA sequence: TGCAGTTCGGAGGGGGGACAGGGCAATTCACCCCTCCACTTT. It translates to CSSEGGQGNSPLHF.

This clonotype was picked up many times. This rearrangement joins TRBV19 to TRBJ1-5, with no clear D. The CDR3 loop spans 13 amino acids. V lost 5 bases to trimming and J lost 2 bases, with 7 bases between them. Germline CDR1 LNHDA, CDR2 SQIVND (reference sequence). CDR3 bases: TGTGCCAGTAGTGAAGGCCGCAATCAGCCCCAGCATTTT. This gives the protein CASSEGRNQPQHF.

This clonotype was picked up many times. The chain employs TRBV3-1 and TRBJ1-5; D is uncertain. Germline values: CDR1 LGHDT, CDR2 YNNKEL (reference sequence). Trimming stripped 0 bases from V and 0 bases from J, with 9 bases between. The CDR3 covers 16 residues. The chain's CDR3 is CASSQEQSDSNQPQHF. CDR3 DNA sequence: TGTGCCAGCAGCCAAGAACAGTCAGATAGCAATCAGCCCCAGCATTTT.

This clonotype appeared many times. V and J are TRBV28 and TRBJ2-5, with TRBD2 matching 11 bases. The CDR3 is made up of 15 amino acids. Germline CDR1 MDHEN, CDR2 SYDVKM. Trimming took 6 bases from V and 4 from J; bases not matched to a gene: 7. The CDR3 here is CASSGGLAERETQYF. The CDR3 coding sequence is TGTGCCAGCAGCGGGGGACTAGCGGAGAGAGAGACCCAGTACTTC. Drawing the rest from reference TRBV28 and TRBJ2-5, the complete variable domain is DVKVTQSSRYLVKRTGEKVFLECVQDMDHENMFWYRQDPGLGLRLIYFSYDVKMKEKGDIPEGYSVSREKKERFSLILESASTNQTSMYLCASSGGLAERETQYFGPGTRLLVL.

The table lists this clonotype with many counts. The genes are TRBV5-1 and TRBJ1-5, with a tentative D call TRBD1 (6 bases). Germline assignment: CDR1 SGHRS and CDR2 YFSETQ. This CDR3 is built from 14 residues. V was cut by 4 bases and J by 4 bases, with 12 bases left in between. The CDR3 region is CASSPGQPNQPQHF. The CDR3 nucleotides read TGCGCCAGCAGCCCGGGACAACCTAATCAGCCCCAGCATTTT. Variable domain in full (rest from reference TRBV5-1 and TRBJ1-5): KAGVTQTPRYLIKTRGQQVTLSCSPISGHRSVSWYQQTPGQGLQFLFEYFSETQRNKGNFPGRFSGRQFSNSRSEMNVSTLELGDSALYLCASSPGQPNQPQHFGDGTRLSIL.

This clonotype was seen ten or more times. The chain has TRBV28 and TRBJ1-2; D ambiguous. The V and J ends lost 6 bases and 4 bases respectively, with 9 bases between them. This CDR3 contains 12 residues. Germline lookup yields CDR1 MDHEN and CDR2 SYDVKM. CDR3 DNA sequence: TGTGCCAGCAGCTCGGACGGCTATGGCTACACCTTC. It yields the protein CASSSDGYGYTF.

This clonotype occurred many times. The chain combines TRBV11-2 with TRBJ1-5; no definite D call. Germline V gene data show CDR1 as SGHAT and CDR2 as FQNNGV. This CDR3 has 17 residues. V lost 1 base and J 2 bases, leaving 15 bases between the germline ends. CDR3 sequence reads: CASSLGSSLEGNQPQHF. CDR3 nucleotide sequence: TGTGCCAGCAGCTTAGGTAGCAGCCTCGAGGGCAATCAGCCCCAGCATTTT.

This clonotype was seen only once. A single base separates this from a much larger clone, so it may be a read error. This chain links TRBV28 with TRBJ1-2, with D maybe TRBD1 (6 bases). This CDR3 is 13 amino acids long. Deletions cut 6 bases from V and 3 bases from J, with 11 bases between. Germline lookup yields CDR1 MDHEN and CDR2 SYDVKM. The CDR3 loop reads CASRDGGDYGYTF. CDR3 in DNA: TGTGCCAGCAGGGACGGGGGCGACTATGGCTACACCTTC.

CDR3 DNA: TGTGCCATCAGGTCCGGGACAGAATACGGCTACACCTTC. As protein: CAIRSGTEYGYTF. The chain employs TRBV10-3 and TRBJ1-2; 7 nucleotides line up with TRBD1. The CDR3 length is 13 residues. CDR1 and CDR2 (germline): ENHRY, SYGVKD. V shed 6 bases, J shed 8 bases, and the junction held 9 bases outside the gene matches.

The rearrangement links TRBV9 to TRBJ1-2; 7 bases map to TRBD1. V shed 7 bases, J shed 7 bases, and the junction held 10 bases outside the gene matches. This CDR3 region has 13 residues. CDR1 and CDR2 (germline): SGDLS, YYNGEE. The CDR3 DNA reads as TGTGCCAGCGGTAGAGGGGGCGCGTCTGGCTACACCTTC. It translates to CASGRGGASGYTF.